This record covers a single TCR beta chain. This specimen belongs to a study of identical twins. CDR1 and CDR2 (germline): MGHDK, SYGVNS. Trimming took off 4 bases at V and 12 bases at J, with 15 bases between the two ends. CDR3 length: 13 residues. TCRdb re-derived calls from the 5' RACE reads in MiXCR, one entry per CDR3 protein. The table lists about 810,000 distinct CDR3 sequences, roughly an eighth of them singletons. The same sample was also used in a study of yellow fever vaccine responses in identical twins.

This receptor was taken from a young woman in good health. The rearrangement joins TRBV25-1 to TRBJ2-2; no reliable D call. Sequenced material: PBMCs. The CDR3 DNA reads as TGTGCCAGCAGTGGGGTTATTCTTGGAAAGCTGTTTTTT. As protein: CASSGVILGKLFF.